Given below is one TCR beta chain in context. The antigen remains unidentified. These data belong to a study of cytomegalovirus exposure and HLA in healthy donors. PCR amplification relied on 60 Vbeta primers (plus 13 Jbeta primers). Only in-frame clones appear in the TCRdb table, and some are missing; sequencing was by immunoSEQ multiplex PCR. This sample has fewer than 350,000 clones; 80% to 90% occur once, and the top ten carry less than 2.5%. Study results and limitations: Roughly even sequencing depth across donors was the assumption behind the presence/absence analyses.

Donors likely had unrecorded immune exposures despite being nominally healthy when sampled. This clonotype was sampled from a woman aged 18-29 years in good health and CMV-seronegative. Sequences were obtained from PBMCs.

CDR3 loop: CASMTSGAGYEQYF. DNA of the CDR3: TGCGCCAGCATGACTAGCGGGGCAGGGTACGAGCAGTACTTC. This chain connects TRBV5-1 to TRBJ2-7; 11 bases line up with TRBD2. This CDR3 contains 14 residues. Germline assignment: CDR1 SGHRS and CDR2 YFSETQ. Unmatched junction bases numbered 6, after V lost 6 bases and J lost 4 bases.